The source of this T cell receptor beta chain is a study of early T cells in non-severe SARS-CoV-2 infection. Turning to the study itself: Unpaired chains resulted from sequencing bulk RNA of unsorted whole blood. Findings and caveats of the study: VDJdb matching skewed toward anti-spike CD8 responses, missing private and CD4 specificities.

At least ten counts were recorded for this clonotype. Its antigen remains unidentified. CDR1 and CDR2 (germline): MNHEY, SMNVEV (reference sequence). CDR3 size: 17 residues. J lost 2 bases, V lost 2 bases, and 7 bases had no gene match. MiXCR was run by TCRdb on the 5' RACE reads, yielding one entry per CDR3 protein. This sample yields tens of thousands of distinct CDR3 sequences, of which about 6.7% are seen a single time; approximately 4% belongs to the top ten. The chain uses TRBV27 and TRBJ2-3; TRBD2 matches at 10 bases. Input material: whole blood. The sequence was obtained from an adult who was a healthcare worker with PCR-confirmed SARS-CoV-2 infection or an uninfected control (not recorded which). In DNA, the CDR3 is TGTGCCAGCAGTTTACGCCAACTAGCGGGGTACACAGATACGCAGTATTTT. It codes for CASSLRQLAGYTDTQYF.